Listed below are T cell receptor beta chains from one sample, sequenced in a study of CD8 T cells in ankylosing spondylitis. TCRdb used MiXCR to reprocess the 5' RACE reads, holding one entry per CDR3 protein. The table shows fewer than 200,000 distinct CDR3 sequences, with 18% occurring only once. The sequencing input was blood, either unsorted or a sorted T cell fraction (not recorded which). The receptors shown here come from a male donor aged 10 to 35 with ankylosing spondylitis or in good health (not recorded which). CDR3s include the opening cysteine and the closing phenylalanine or tryptophan. The D gene is left open where the match is weak. The size entry gives once, few or many counts, or a class when the clone is expanded.

d_call: TRBD2; cdr3_length: 15; v_call: TRBV7-3; j_call: TRBJ2-1; clone_size: many; cdr3_aa: CASSPGEGSYNEQFF; cdr3_nt: TGTGCCAGCAGCCCCGGGGAGGGATCCTACAATGAGCAGTTCTTC
d_call: NA; cdr3_length: 14; v_call: TRBV5-1; j_call: TRBJ2-1; clone_size: many; cdr3_aa: CASSATGPSNEQFF; cdr3_nt: TGCGCCAGCAGCGCAACCGGACCAAGCAATGAGCAGTTCTTC
d_call: TRBD2; cdr3_length: 16; v_call: TRBV12-3/TRBV12-4; j_call: TRBJ2-5; clone_size: many; cdr3_aa: CASSSGLAGPQETQYF; cdr3_nt: TGTGCCAGCAGTTCGGGACTAGCGGGACCACAAGAGACCCAGTACTTC
d_call: NA; cdr3_length: 12; v_call: TRBV20-1; j_call: TRBJ2-3; clone_size: many; cdr3_aa: CSARIAADTQYF; cdr3_nt: TGCAGTGCTAGGATAGCAGCAGATACGCAGTATTTT
d_call: TRBD2; cdr3_length: 17; v_call: TRBV11-2; j_call: TRBJ2-1; clone_size: many; cdr3_aa: CASSSGLAGGFRNEQFF; cdr3_nt: TGTGCCAGCAGCTCCGGACTAGCGGGAGGATTTCGAAATGAGCAGTTCTTC
d_call: TRBD2; cdr3_length: 11; v_call: TRBV14; j_call: TRBJ2-5; clone_size: many; cdr3_aa: CASRREGPQYF; cdr3_nt: TGTGCCAGCAGACGGGAGGGCCCCCAGTACTTC
d_call: NA; cdr3_length: 13; v_call: TRBV20-1; j_call: TRBJ1-2; clone_size: many; cdr3_aa: CSASDGSNYGYTF; cdr3_nt: TGCAGTGCTTCCGACGGATCTAACTATGGCTACACCTTC
d_call: NA; cdr3_length: 12; v_call: TRBV5-4; j_call: TRBJ2-7; clone_size: once; cdr3_aa: CASGRRNYEQYF; cdr3_nt: TGTGCCAGCGGCCGACGGAATTACGAGCAGTACTTC
d_call: NA; cdr3_length: 13; v_call: TRBV20-1; j_call: TRBJ2-7; clone_size: many; cdr3_aa: CSARARVEGEQYF; cdr3_nt: TGCAGTGCTAGGGCCCGGGTGGAAGGGGAGCAGTACTTC
d_call: TRBD2; cdr3_length: 15; v_call: TRBV10-3; j_call: TRBJ2-3; clone_size: many; cdr3_aa: CAISALGGGTDTQYF; cdr3_nt: TGTGCCATCAGTGCCTTGGGGGGGGGCACAGATACGCAGTATTTT
d_call: NA; cdr3_length: 10; v_call: TRBV7-9; j_call: TRBJ1-1; clone_size: many; cdr3_aa: CASSFTEAFF; cdr3_nt: TGTGCCAGCAGCTTCACTGAAGCTTTCTTT
d_call: NA; cdr3_length: 14; v_call: TRBV6-2/TRBV6-3; j_call: TRBJ2-2; clone_size: many; cdr3_aa: CASSYSPATGELFF; cdr3_nt: TGTGCCAGCAGTTACTCGCCCGCCACCGGGGAGCTGTTTTTT
d_call: TRBD2; cdr3_length: 15; v_call: TRBV12-3/TRBV12-4; j_call: TRBJ2-1; clone_size: many; cdr3_aa: CASSFGGSSYNEQFF; cdr3_nt: TGTGCCAGCAGTTTCGGCGGGAGCTCCTACAATGAGCAGTTCTTC
d_call: NA; cdr3_length: 13; v_call: TRBV9; j_call: TRBJ1-1; clone_size: many; cdr3_aa: CASSVLVNTEAFF; cdr3_nt: TGTGCCAGCAGCGTTTTAGTGAACACTGAAGCTTTCTTT
d_call: TRBD2; cdr3_length: 16; v_call: TRBV18; j_call: TRBJ2-5; clone_size: many; cdr3_aa: CASSPRTSGMGETQYF; cdr3_nt: TGTGCCAGCTCACCACGGACTAGCGGGATGGGAGAGACCCAGTACTTC
d_call: NA; cdr3_length: 16; v_call: TRBV7-8; j_call: TRBJ2-1; clone_size: few; cdr3_aa: CASSLADGGIYNEQFF; cdr3_nt: TGTGCCAGCAGCTTAGCGGATGGCGGGATATACAATGAGCAGTTCTTC